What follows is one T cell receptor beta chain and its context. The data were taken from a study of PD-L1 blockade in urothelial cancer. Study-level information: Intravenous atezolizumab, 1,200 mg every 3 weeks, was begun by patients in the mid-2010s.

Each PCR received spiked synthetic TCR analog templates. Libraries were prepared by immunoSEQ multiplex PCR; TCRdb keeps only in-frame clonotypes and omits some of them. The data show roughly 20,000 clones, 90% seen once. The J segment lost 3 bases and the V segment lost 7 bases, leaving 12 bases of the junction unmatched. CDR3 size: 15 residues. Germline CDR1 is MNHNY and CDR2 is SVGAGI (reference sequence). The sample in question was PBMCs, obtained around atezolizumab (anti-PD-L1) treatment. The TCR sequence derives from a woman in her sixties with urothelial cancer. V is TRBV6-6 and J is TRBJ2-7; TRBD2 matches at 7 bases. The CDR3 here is CASTSGLVLYYEQYF. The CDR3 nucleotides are TGTGCCAGCACCTCCGGACTAGTACTATACTACGAGCAGTACTTC.